The 31 T cell receptor beta chains below all came from one sample that was sequenced in a study of Graves' ophthalmopathy and Graves' hyperthyroidism. RNA transcripts provided the template for amplifying TCR beta CDR3 regions. The first-round RT-PCR employed HTBI primers together with the Qiagen OneStep RT-PCR kit. A multiplex PCR was then performed as the second round. Each CDR3 protein gets one entry after TCRdb re-called the multiplex PCR reads with MiXCR. The sample lists 40,000 to 45,000 distinct CDR3 sequences; approximately 52% were seen once. Sequences were obtained from peripheral blood. The receptors were sampled from an adult man with Graves' ophthalmopathy.

This clonotype was detected many times. The chain has TRBV2 and TRBJ2-5, with a tentative D call TRBD2 (6 bases). Germline V CDR1 and CDR2: SNHLY, FYNNEI. V was trimmed by 11 bases and J by 2 bases, leaving 15 bases between them. There are 13 residues in the CDR3. The CDR3 sequence: CACSAGLQETQYF. The CDR3 bases are TGTGCCTGTAGCGCGGGGCTTCAAGAGACCCAGTACTTC.

The rearrangement links TRBV10-2 to TRBJ2-7; possibly TRBD2 for D (5 bases). The CDR3 contains 11 residues. Germline V gene data show CDR1 as WSHSY and CDR2 as SAAADI. V was pared by 3 bases and J by 7 bases, with 7 bases between. The CDR3 nucleotides read TGCGCCAGCAGTGAAAGCGGTGAGCAGTACTTC. It translates to CASSESGEQYF.

The V and J genes are TRBV11-2 and TRBJ1-5; D is unresolved. Germline values: CDR1 SGHAT, CDR2 FQNNGV. The CDR3 totals 14 residues. The V end was cut by 0 bases, the J end by 7 bases, with 10 bases between. The CDR3 DNA reads TGTGCCAGCAGCTTAGATCGAGGGAGACAGCCCCAGCATTTT. This gives the protein CASSLDRGRQPQHF.

This clonotype showed up many times. The chain uses TRBV5-1 and TRBJ2-3; 11 bases are a match to TRBD2. There are 17 residues in the CDR3. Germline CDR1 is SGHRS and CDR2 is YFSETQ. Germline trimming cut 0 bases from V and 0 bases from J; bases unmatched to any gene: 3. CDR3 residues: CASSLVSGRASTDTQYF. CDR3 bases: TGCGCCAGCAGCTTGGTTAGCGGGAGGGCTAGCACAGATACGCAGTATTTT.

Note on this clonotype: Likely a read error: the CDR3 ends without its conserved phenylalanine or tryptophan. The chain has TRBV7-3 and TRBJ2-1, with D perhaps matching TRBD2 (5 bases). This CDR3 is 15 amino acids long. Deletions cut 2 bases from V and 0 bases from J, with 8 bases between. The germline gives CDR1 SGHTA, CDR2 FQGTGA. The CDR3 region has the DNA TGTGCCAGCAGCTTAGGTGCGGGCTCCTACAATGAGCAGTTCTGC. This sequence encodes CASSLGAGSYNEQFC.

This clonotype was detected ten times or more. The chain has TRBV5-1 and TRBJ2-1; 7 bases line up with TRBD2. Germline V gene lookup returns CDR1 SGHRS and CDR2 YFSETQ. CDR3 length equals 16 residues. V was clipped by 7 bases and J by 1 base; unmatched bases: 11. The CDR3 here is CASSFDEGGSYNEQFF. The CDR3 DNA reads TGCGCCAGCTCCTTTGACGAGGGAGGGTCCTACAATGAGCAGTTCTTC.

In its sample, this clonotype was seen many times. This chain uses TRBV3-1 with TRBJ2-5; D is possibly TRBD1 or TRBD2 (5 bases each). The germline V gene has CDR1 LGHDT and CDR2 YNNKEL (reference sequence). Trimming cost V 0 bases and J 5 bases, with 10 bases left between them. The CDR3 is 14 residues long. CDR3 bases: TGTGCCAGCAGCCAAGACAGGTGGGGGGAGACCCAGTACTTC. Translation gives CASSQDRWGETQYF.

This clonotype was observed many times. The rearrangement joins TRBV19 to TRBJ1-2, with 10 bases aligning to TRBD1. J lost 2 bases, V lost 5 bases, and 5 bases had no gene match. Germline assignment: CDR1 LNHDA and CDR2 SQIVND (reference sequence). CDR3 length: 15 amino acids. The CDR3 reads CASSPGQGLNYGYTF. The CDR3 region has the DNA TGTGCCAGTAGTCCGGGACAGGGGCTGAACTATGGCTACACCTTC.

As for this clonotype: This CDR3 fails to terminate in the conserved phenylalanine or tryptophan, so it likely reflects a read error. This chain connects TRBV19 to TRBJ1-1; D may be TRBD1 (6 bases). The CDR3 sequence is 14 residues long. Trimming left V 4 bases short and J 5 bases short, with 14 bases between. CDR1 and CDR2 from the germline V gene are LNHDA and SQIVND (reference sequence). The CDR3 bases are TGTGCCAGTAGTAGACAGGCAGGGAAAACTGAAGCTTTCCTT. It translates to CASSRQAGKTEAFL.

Notes on this clonotype: A read error may be the cause here, since a much bigger clone is one base away. V gene TRBV10-3 combines with J gene TRBJ2-1, with TRBD2 matching 9 bases. The length of the CDR3 is 19 residues. CDR1 ENHRY and CDR2 SYGVKD come from the germline V gene. CDR3 nucleotides: TGTGCCAGCAGTTACTCTGTGGGGCGGGGGGGCCGTTCGAACAATGAGCAGTTCTTC. It is translated as CASSYSVGRGGRSNNEQFF.

The chain employs TRBV2 and TRBJ1-1; D perhaps matches TRBD1 (5 bases). Looked up from germline, CDR1 is SNHLY and CDR2 is FYNNEI. Trimming stripped 6 bases from V and 0 bases from J, with 38 bases between. The CDR3 length is 23 residues. The CDR3 coding sequence is TGTGCCAGCAGAGACCCCGTGGTCCAGGGCGTCCAAGAGACCAGCGGAGTGAACACTGAAGCTTTCTTT. As protein: CASRDPVVQGVQETSGVNTEAFF.

This clonotype was picked up many times. The chain combines TRBV27 with TRBJ1-3, with 9 positions matching TRBD1. The CDR3 sequence is 14 residues long. CDR1 and CDR2 (germline): MNHEY, SMNVEV (reference sequence). Germline trimming cut 7 bases from V and 3 bases from J; bases unmatched to any gene: 4. CDR3 in amino acids: CASTRDRDGNTIYF. The CDR3 DNA sequence: TGTGCCAGCACCCGGGACAGGGATGGAAACACCATATATTTT.

V gene TRBV2 combines with J gene TRBJ1-6; D is ambiguous. Germline-derived CDR1 and CDR2 are SNHLY and FYNNEI. The CDR3 is 13 amino acids. V was cut by 7 bases and J by 5 bases, with 9 bases left in between. This CDR3 reads CASTRLNNSPLHF. In DNA, the CDR3 is TGTGCCAGCACGAGACTCAATAATTCACCCCTCCACTTT.

The chain links TRBV11-2 to TRBJ2-3, with D perhaps matching TRBD1 (6 bases). Germline lookup yields CDR1 SGHAT and CDR2 FQNNGV. The germline V and J ends were trimmed by 1 base and 6 bases, with 20 bases remaining between them. This CDR3 has 17 amino acids. This chain's CDR3 is CASSLVSGVVGGDTQYF. In nucleotides, the CDR3 is TGTGCCAGCAGCTTAGTCTCAGGGGTAGTGGGCGGGGATACGCAGTATTTT.

The chain is built from TRBV20-1 and TRBJ2-1, with 10 bases identical to TRBD2. J was trimmed by 6 bases and V by 0 bases; bases with no gene match: 8. Germline assignment: CDR1 DFQATT and CDR2 SNEGSKA (reference sequence). The CDR3 has 16 residues. Written as DNA, the CDR3 is TGCAGTGCTAGAGATTCGGCTAGCGGGAGTGTCAATGAGCAGTTCTTC. It encodes CSARDSASGSVNEQFF.

Turning to this clonotype: The conserved phenylalanine or tryptophan normally closing the CDR3 is absent here, so this likely arose from a read error. The gene calls are TRBV19 and TRBJ2-1; D ambiguous. The CDR3 consists of 12 residues. The V gene's germline CDR1 is LNHDA and CDR2 SQIVND (reference sequence). The CDR3 DNA is TGTGCCAATAGTATAGGCTTTTCTGAGCAGTTCCTC. As protein: CANSIGFSEQFL.

The rearrangement links TRBV7-8 to TRBJ2-7; maybe TRBD1 (6 bases). The DNA end is a closer match to TRBJ2-5, so the J assignment may be wrong. The CDR3 has 14 amino acids. Per the germline V gene, CDR1 is SGHVS and CDR2 is FQNEAQ. The DNA of the CDR3 is TGTGCCAGCAGCTTAGGGCCAGGGGAAGAGACCCAGTACTTC. Translation: CASSLGPGEETQYF.

This rearrangement joins TRBV20-1 to TRBJ1-5; 11 bases map to TRBD1. Per germline, CDR1 DFQATT and CDR2 SNEGSKA (reference sequence). The CDR3 is 20 residues long. V was clipped by 2 bases and J by 6 bases; unmatched bases: 21. The chain's CDR3 is CSARCWFGTGGNLEVQPQHF. As DNA, the CDR3 is TGCAGTGCTAGATGTTGGTTTGGGACAGGGGGAAATCTGGAAGTTCAGCCCCAGCATTTT.

A word on this clonotype: Since the CDR3 does not end with the conserved phenylalanine or tryptophan, this likely comes from a read error. The DNA is left out, because the CDR3 cannot be placed on it with certainty; the CDR3 is given as TCRdb lists it. The V call is TRBV4-3, the J call TRBJ1-1; the table's TRBD1 call for D was not verified on the DNA. Germline V gives CDR1 LGHNA, CDR2 YSLEER. The CDR3 numbers 14 amino acids, ends counted. The CDR3 is CASSQDFPLTEAIL.

At least ten counts were recorded for this clonotype. This chain uses TRBV20-1 with TRBJ2-5, with 10 positions matching TRBD2. Trimming at V came to 5 bases and at J to 2 bases, leaving 5 bases not matched to a gene. There are 14 residues in the CDR3. The V gene's germline CDR1 is DFQATT and CDR2 SNEGSKA (reference sequence). CDR3 amino acids: CSALLAGRQETQYF. The CDR3 coding sequence is TGCAGTGCTTTACTAGCGGGGAGACAAGAGACCCAGTACTTC.

Only a few counts were recorded for this clonotype. The J gene is TRBJ2-3, the V gene TRBV7-3; possible D gene TRBD2, 6 bases. This CDR3 is built from 14 residues. Trimming cost V 2 bases and J 11 bases, with 17 bases left between them. Germline CDR1 and CDR2: SGHTA and FQGTGA. The CDR3 DNA reads as TGTGCCAGCAGCTTAGACGGGAGCAGGAATGAGCAGTATTTT. Translated, it gives CASSLDGSRNEQYF.

This clonotype was observed a single time. This chain uses TRBV7-9 with TRBJ2-7; 7 nucleotides line up with TRBD2. From germline, CDR1 is SEHNR and CDR2 FQNEAQ (reference sequence). The CDR3 is made up of 13 amino acids. Trimming cost V 1 base and J 5 bases; bases outside gene matches: 2. The CDR3 loop is CASSLGGGHEQYV. The CDR3 DNA reads TGTGCCAGCAGCTTAGGGGGGGGACACGAGCAGTACGTC.

In its sample, this clonotype was seen many times. The CDR3 is CASSQGATQNTEAFF. The CDR3 DNA follows: TGTGCCAGCAGCCAAGGTGCCACCCAAAACACTGAAGCTTTCTTT. The V call is TRBV14, the J call TRBJ1-1; no definite D call. The CDR3 has 15 amino acids. V lost 1 base and J 2 bases, leaving 11 bases between the germline ends. Germline loops: CDR1 SGHDN, CDR2 FVKESK. The full variable domain, in which reference TRBV14 and TRBJ1-1 provide the parts outside the CDR3, is EAGVTQFPSHSVIEKGQTVTLRCDPISGHDNLYWYRRVMGKEIKFLLHFVKESKQDESGMPNNRFLAERTGGTYSTLKVQPAELEDSGVYFCASSQGATQNTEAFFGQGTRLTVV.

This clonotype was counted ten times or more. This chain joins TRBV27 and TRBJ2-1; D unresolved. The germline V and J ends were trimmed by 5 bases and 5 bases, with 10 bases remaining between them. Germline CDR1 is MNHEY and CDR2 is SMNVEV (reference sequence). The CDR3 spans 13 residues. CDR3 in DNA: TGTGCCAGCAGTCGGCGGTGGGACAATGAGCAGTTCTTC. Translation gives CASSRRWDNEQFF.

This clonotype was found many times. The chain combines TRBV4-2 with TRBJ2-5; 7 bases agree with TRBD1. The CDR3 extends over 16 amino acids. The V gene's germline CDR1 is LGHNA and CDR2 YNFKEQ. Trimming at V came to 1 base and at J to 0 bases, leaving 5 bases not matched to a gene. The CDR3 reads CASSQAPGQDQETQYF. CDR3 sequence (DNA): TGTGCCAGCAGCCAAGCCCCCGGACAGGACCAAGAGACCCAGTACTTC.

This clonotype is classed as medium-sized (0.01 to 0.1%). V usage is TRBV10-3 and J usage is TRBJ1-6, with 7 bases matching TRBD1. From germline, CDR1 is ENHRY and CDR2 SYGVKD. J lost 10 bases, V lost 6 bases, and 12 bases had no gene match. The CDR3 has 15 residues. The DNA for the CDR3 is TGTGCCATCAGCGCCGACAGGGCCCAGACGTCACCCCTCCACTTT. This encodes CAISADRAQTSPLHF.

This chain connects TRBV20-1 to TRBJ2-7; 9 nucleotides agree with TRBD2. Losses at the gene ends were 6 bases for V and 2 bases for J; bases not matched to a gene: 8. CDR3 length: 14 amino acids. Germline V gene data show CDR1 as DFQATT and CDR2 as SNEGSKA (reference sequence). The CDR3: CSAPLAGGPYEQYF. CDR3 coding DNA: TGCAGTGCCCCTCTGGCGGGAGGGCCCTACGAGCAGTACTTC.

Many counts were recorded for this clonotype. The chain has TRBV19 and TRBJ1-1; weak D call: TRBD1 (5 bases). Germline V gene lookup returns CDR1 LNHDA and CDR2 SQIVND (reference sequence). This CDR3 spans 15 amino acids. V was trimmed by 0 bases and J by 1 base, leaving 9 bases between them. The CDR3 spells CASSIDQGWNTEAFF. The DNA for the CDR3 is TGTGCCAGTAGTATAGACCAGGGCTGGAACACTGAAGCTTTCTTT. The full variable domain, in which reference TRBV19 and TRBJ1-1 provide the parts outside the CDR3, is DGGITQSPKYLFRKEGQNVTLSCEQNLNHDAMYWYRQDPGQGLRLIYYSQIVNDFQKGDIAEGYSVSREKKESFPLTVTSAQKNPTAFYLCASSIDQGWNTEAFFGQGTRLTVV.

In its sample, this clonotype is medium-sized. The gene calls are TRBV29-1 and TRBJ2-1, with 8 positions matching TRBD2. The CDR3 length is 13 residues. Germline lookup yields CDR1 SQVTM and CDR2 ANQGSEA. Trimming at V came to 1 base and at J to 8 bases, leaving 4 bases not matched to a gene. The CDR3 is CSVEAGRADEQFF. The CDR3 coding sequence is TGCAGCGTTGAAGCCGGGAGGGCCGATGAGCAGTTCTTC.

This clonotype was seen just once. The J gene is TRBJ2-3, the V gene TRBV6-5; D is uncertain. The CDR3 consists of 12 residues. Germline assignment: CDR1 MNHEY and CDR2 SVGAGI. Deletions cut 6 bases from V and 4 bases from J, with 8 bases between. The CDR3 loop reads CASRGNADTQYF. The CDR3 region has the DNA TGTGCCAGCAGGGGGAACGCAGATACGCAGTATTTT.

This clonotype was picked up many times. V and J are TRBV3-1 and TRBJ1-1, with TRBD1 matching 9 bases. The CDR3 has 16 residues. Germline trimming cut 0 bases from V and 5 bases from J; bases unmatched to any gene: 7. Germline loops: CDR1 LGHDT, CDR2 YNNKEL (reference sequence). CDR3 DNA sequence: TGTGCCAGCAGCCAAGACAACAGGGGGCATAAGACTGAAGCTTTCTTT. This translates into CASSQDNRGHKTEAFF. The full variable domain, its missing parts supplied by reference TRBV3-1 and TRBJ1-1, is DTAVSQTPKYLVTQMGNDKSIKCEQNLGHDTMYWYKQDSKKFLKIMFSYNNKELIINETVPNRFSPKSPDKAHLNLHINSLELGDSAVYFCASSQDNRGHKTEAFFGQGTRLTVV.